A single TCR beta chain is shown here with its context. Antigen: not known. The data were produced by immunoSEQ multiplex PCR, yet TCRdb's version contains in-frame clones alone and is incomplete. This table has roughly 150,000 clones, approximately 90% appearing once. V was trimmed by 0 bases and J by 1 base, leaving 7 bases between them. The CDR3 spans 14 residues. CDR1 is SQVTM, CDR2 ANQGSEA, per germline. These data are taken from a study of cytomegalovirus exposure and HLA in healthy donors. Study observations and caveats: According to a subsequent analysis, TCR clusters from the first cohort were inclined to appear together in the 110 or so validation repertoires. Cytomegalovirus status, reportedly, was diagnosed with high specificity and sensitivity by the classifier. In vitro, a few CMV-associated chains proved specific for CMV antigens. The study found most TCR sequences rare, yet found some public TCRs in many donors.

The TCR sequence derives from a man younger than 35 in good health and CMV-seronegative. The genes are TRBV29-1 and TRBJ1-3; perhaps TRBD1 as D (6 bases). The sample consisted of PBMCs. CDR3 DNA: TGCAGCGTTGAAGACGGACAGTCTGGAAACACCATATATTTT. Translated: CSVEDGQSGNTIYF.